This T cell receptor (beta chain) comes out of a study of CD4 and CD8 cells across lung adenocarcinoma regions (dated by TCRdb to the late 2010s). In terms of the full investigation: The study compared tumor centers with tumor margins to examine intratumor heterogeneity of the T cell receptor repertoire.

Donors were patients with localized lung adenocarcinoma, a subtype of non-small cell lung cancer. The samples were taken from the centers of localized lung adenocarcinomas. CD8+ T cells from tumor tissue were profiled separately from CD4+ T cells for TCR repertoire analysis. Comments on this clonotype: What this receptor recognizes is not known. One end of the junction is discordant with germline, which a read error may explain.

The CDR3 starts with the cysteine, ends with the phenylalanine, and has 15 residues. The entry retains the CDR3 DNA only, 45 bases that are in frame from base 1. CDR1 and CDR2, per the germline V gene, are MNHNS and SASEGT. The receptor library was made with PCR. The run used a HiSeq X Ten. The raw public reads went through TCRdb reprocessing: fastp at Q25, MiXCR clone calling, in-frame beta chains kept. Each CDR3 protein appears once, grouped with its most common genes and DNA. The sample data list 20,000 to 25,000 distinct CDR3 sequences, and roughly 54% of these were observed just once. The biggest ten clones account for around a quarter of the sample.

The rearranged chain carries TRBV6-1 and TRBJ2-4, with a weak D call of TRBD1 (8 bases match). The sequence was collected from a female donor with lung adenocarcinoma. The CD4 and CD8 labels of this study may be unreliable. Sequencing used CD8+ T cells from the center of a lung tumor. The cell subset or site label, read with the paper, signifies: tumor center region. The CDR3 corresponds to CGSGTGGGTKNTQYF. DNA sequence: TGTGGCAGCGGCACAGGGGGGGGGACCAAAAACACTCAGTACTTC.